What follows describes a single TCR beta chain. Its matching antigen is unknown. This entry belongs to a study of graft-versus-host responses after intestinal transplantation. At the level of the study: Among the recipients, transplants were multivisceral, liver-intestinal, or isolated intestinal. Study conclusions and caveats: Graft-versus-host to host-versus-graft clonal ratios in allografts were high in patients with graft-donor T cell macrochimerism.

CDR1 and CDR2 from the germline V gene are PRHDT and FYEKMQ (reference sequence). V dropped 0 bases and J dropped 3 bases, with 9 bases sitting between them. CDR3 length: 16 amino acids. Profiled with immunoSEQ multiplex PCR; TCRdb holds only in-frame clones, not every one. The sample carries roughly 90,000 clones, under 95% recorded once. The sample was unstimulated CD8+ T cells sorted from spleen or lymph node cells, taken before intestinal transplant. V usage is TRBV13 and J usage is TRBJ1-6; D is undetermined. This receptor was identified in a human donor who received an intestinal transplant. The CDR3 here is CASSLGDIDYNSPLHF. The CDR3 region has the DNA TGTGCCAGCAGCTTAGGTGACATAGACTATAATTCACCCCTCCACTTT.